This T cell receptor (beta chain) appears in the sequencing data of a study of T cells after yellow fever vaccination. Universal primer sites and UMIs were introduced during 5'RACE template-switching synthesis of TCR cDNA. TCRdb re-derived calls from the 5' RACE reads in MiXCR, one entry per CDR3 protein. Of almost 600,000 distinct CDR3 sequences listed, about 14% are singletons. The sequences come from PBMCs, collected on the day of the yellow fever booster vaccination. This TCR came from a man younger than 45 who received the YFV17D yellow fever vaccine.

CDR3 residues: CSAGGNAVGSSADTQYF. The CDR3 coding sequence is TGCAGTGCAGGAGGCAACGCGGTGGGAAGTAGTGCAGATACGCAGTATTTT. The genes are TRBV20-1 and TRBJ2-3; a weak D match, TRBD2 (5 bases). CDR3 size: 17 residues. Germline V lookup: CDR1 DFQATT, CDR2 SNEGSKA (reference sequence). Trimming left V 6 bases short and J 4 bases short, with 26 bases between.